One and the same sample provided the 31 T cell receptor beta chains below, sequenced in a study of shared clonotypes between healthy human individuals. The assay was immunoSEQ multiplex PCR, and TCRdb's table has in-frame clones only and misses some. The sample contains about 2.5 million clones, roughly 92% of which appear only once. The material sequenced was naive CD4+ T cells from PBMCs. The subset denotes: CD45RA+ positively selected. The source of these receptors is a man aged 18 to 30 in good health. Some clones in this sample may be carry-over from other donors' samples.

The chain has TRBV28 and TRBJ1-1; 7 nucleotides line up with TRBD1. J lost 4 bases, V lost 2 bases, and 7 bases had no gene match. The CDR3 runs 15 residues. CDR1 is MDHEN and CDR2 is SYDVKM in the germline V gene. CDR3 bases: TGTGCCAGCAGTTTAAACAGGGGATCGGTCACTGAAGCTTTCTTT. As protein: CASSLNRGSVTEAFF.

This chain uses TRBV25-1 with TRBJ1-2, with 11 bases aligning to TRBD1. The length of the CDR3 is 14 residues. The V segment lost 5 bases and the J segment 3 bases; nucleotides outside the gene matches: 2. Germline loops: CDR1 MGHDK, CDR2 SYGVNS. CDR3 sequence reads: CASSWTGGDYGYTF. DNA of the CDR3: TGTGCCAGCAGTTGGACAGGGGGCGACTATGGCTACACCTTC.

A word on this clone: It is likely a read error, because the conserved phenylalanine at the end of the CDR3 is missing. It is unclear where the CDR3 begins or ends on the DNA, so no DNA is shown, and the CDR3 is as TCRdb lists it. The V gene is TRBV27, the J gene TRBJ2-7; TRBD1, the D gene given by the table, was not confirmed from the DNA. With termini counted, the CDR3 has 10 amino acids. Looked up from germline, CDR1 is MNHEY and CDR2 is SMNVEV (reference sequence). The CDR3: CASSLPTDPL.

The rearrangement joins TRBV4-2 to TRBJ2-6; D is undetermined. The V gene lost 7 bases and the J gene lost 4 bases, with 8 bases spanning the gap. From germline, CDR1 is LGHNA and CDR2 YNFKEQ. The CDR3 has 13 residues. CDR3 protein: CASTNAGANVLTF. CDR3 in DNA: TGTGCCAGCACCAACGCCGGGGCCAACGTCCTGACTTTC.

In this sample, this clone turned up a few times. The J gene is TRBJ1-5, the V gene TRBV28; D gene uncertain. The CDR3 runs to 15 residues. The V gene's germline CDR1 is MDHEN and CDR2 SYDVKM. The V end lost 0 bases, the J end lost 0 bases, and 6 bases lay between the germline ends. Here the CDR3 DNA reads TGTGCCAGCAGTTTATGGCAGGTTAGCAATCAGCCCCAGCATTTT. It translates to CASSLWQVSNQPQHF.

The V gene is TRBV4-1, the J gene TRBJ2-6, with D maybe TRBD2 (7 bases). Trimming stripped 3 bases from V and 5 bases from J, with 17 bases between. CDR1 and CDR2 from the germline V gene are MGHRA and YSYEKL. This CDR3 comprises 17 residues. CDR3 nucleotides: TGCGCCAGCAGCCACCCTGGGGGGGGCACCTGGGCCAACGTCCTGACTTTC. It encodes CASSHPGGGTWANVLTF.

The chain is built from TRBV15 and TRBJ2-7; 7 bases line up with TRBD1. The CDR3 totals 14 residues. Trimming cost V 5 bases and J 2 bases; bases outside gene matches: 6. CDR1 LNHNV and CDR2 YYDKDF come from the germline V gene (reference sequence). In DNA form, the CDR3 reads TGTGCCACCAGCCCCCGGGACAGCACCTACGAGCAGTACTTC. Translated, it gives CATSPRDSTYEQYF. Variable domain in full (rest from reference TRBV15 and TRBJ2-7): DAMVIQNPRYQVTQFGKPVTLSCSQTLNHNVMYWYQQKSSQAPKLLFHYYDKDFNNEADTPDNFQSRRPNTSFCFLDIRSPGLGDTAMYLCATSPRDSTYEQYFGPGTRLTVT.

The rearrangement joins TRBV7-2 to TRBJ2-1; no firm D call. V was pared by 4 bases and J by 9 bases, with 10 bases between. In germline, CDR1 is SGHTA, CDR2 FQGNSA. The CDR3 length is 12 residues. The CDR3 region is CASSSPPSEQFF. CDR3 DNA: TGTGCCAGCAGCTCGCCCCCCAGTGAGCAGTTCTTC.

The J gene is TRBJ2-1, the V gene TRBV6-1, with 8 bases lining up with TRBD1. The junction had 5 bases not matched to a gene; V was cut back by 4 bases and J by 0 bases. The CDR3 sequence is 16 residues long. Germline CDR1 is MNHNS and CDR2 is SASEGT. This CDR3 reads CASSGRTGNSYNEQFF. The CDR3 nucleotides read TGTGCCAGCAGTGGGCGGACAGGGAACTCCTACAATGAGCAGTTCTTC.

The chain carries TRBV6-5 and TRBJ2-1; TRBD1 agrees at 11 bases. Per germline, CDR1 MNHEY and CDR2 SVGAGI. J lost 7 bases, V lost 6 bases, and 8 bases had no gene match. The CDR3 spans 15 residues. The CDR3 loop reads CASRDTGTGGNEQFF. Written as DNA, the CDR3 is TGTGCCAGCAGGGATACCGGGACAGGGGGTAATGAGCAGTTCTTC.

The chain recombines TRBV5-1 with TRBJ2-3; possibly TRBD2 for D (5 bases). Germline values: CDR1 SGHRS, CDR2 YFSETQ. This CDR3 spans 15 amino acids. The V end lost 0 bases, the J end lost 1 base, and 9 bases lay between the germline ends. The CDR3 here is CASSLVGLGTDTQYF. DNA for the CDR3: TGCGCCAGCAGCTTGGTCGGACTCGGCACAGATACGCAGTATTTT.

CDR3 sequence (DNA): TGTGCCAGCAGTCTTCGGACCGAATCCTACGAGCAGTACTTC. Translated, it gives CASSLRTESYEQYF. The chain is built from TRBV27 and TRBJ2-7; unclear D gene. Germline CDR1 is MNHEY and CDR2 is SMNVEV (reference sequence). This CDR3 has 14 residues. Deletions cut 5 bases from V and 1 base from J, with 12 bases between.

The chain combines TRBV15 with TRBJ1-2; D is unresolved. Germline V lookup: CDR1 LNHNV, CDR2 YYDKDF (reference sequence). The V and J ends lost 2 bases and 7 bases respectively, with 17 bases between them. The CDR3 runs 15 residues. CDR3 nucleotides: TGTGCCACCAGCAGAAACCGGGCCCACGCTTCTGGCTACACCTTC. Protein product: CATSRNRAHASGYTF.

This sequence joins TRBV5-1 and TRBJ1-2; TRBD1 is a possible D gene (6 bases). The V end lost 0 bases, the J end lost 8 bases, and 17 bases lay between the germline ends. CDR1 and CDR2 from the germline V gene are SGHRS and YFSETQ. The CDR3 spans 15 residues. The CDR3 DNA sequence: TGCGCCAGCAGCTTGGGTCCAGGGGTCACGCCGGGCTACACCTTC. The encoded protein is CASSLGPGVTPGYTF.

The chain couples TRBV5-1 to TRBJ2-7; 9 bases match TRBD1. V shed 2 bases and J 6 bases; nucleotides not matched to a gene: 12. The germline V gene has CDR1 SGHRS and CDR2 YFSETQ. This CDR3 comprises 16 residues. The DNA of the CDR3 is TGCGCCAGCAGCTTCACCGGGACAGGGAGATGGGGCGAGCAGTACTTC. Translation: CASSFTGTGRWGEQYF.

To note about this clone: This sample also contains other DNA sequences that code for the same CDR3. The CDR3: CASSYNYEQYF. Here the CDR3 DNA reads TGTGCCAGCAGTTATAACTACGAGCAGTACTTC. This sequence joins TRBV6-5 and TRBJ2-7; D is ambiguous. The length of the CDR3 is 11 residues. V dropped 3 bases and J dropped 3 bases, with 3 bases sitting between them. CDR1 MNHEY and CDR2 SVGAGI come from the germline V gene.

The V call is TRBV10-1, the J call TRBJ2-7; tentatively, D is TRBD2 (6 bases). There are 15 residues in the CDR3. Deletions cut 2 bases from V and 4 bases from J, with 15 bases between. Germline V gives CDR1 WNHNN, CDR2 SYGVQD (reference sequence). CDR3 sequence (DNA): TGCGCCAGCAGTGAGCTGACCGGGACTCGGTACGAGCAGTACTTC. This codes for CASSELTGTRYEQYF.

The chain joins TRBV28 to TRBJ2-7; D is unresolved. Per germline, CDR1 MDHEN and CDR2 SYDVKM. V lost 6 bases, J lost 0 bases, and 15 bases lay in between. This CDR3 is built from 15 residues. The CDR3 DNA sequence: TGTGCCAGCAGCTGGAATAGGCGACTCTCCTACGAGCAGTACTTC. Translated: CASSWNRRLSYEQYF.

Regarding this clone: In the same sample, other DNA sequences code for this CDR3. This CDR3 is CASSPRQTQETQYF. CDR3 DNA sequence: TGTGCCAGCTCACCAAGACAGACCCAAGAGACCCAGTACTTC. V gene TRBV18 combines with J gene TRBJ2-5, with D perhaps TRBD1 (5 bases). Trimming stripped 2 bases from V and 1 base from J, with 8 bases between. Germline V gene lookup returns CDR1 KGHSH and CDR2 LQKENI. This CDR3 spans 14 amino acids. Variable domain in full (rest from reference TRBV18 and TRBJ2-5): NAGVMQNPRHLVRRRGQEARLRCSPMKGHSHVYWYRQLPEEGLKFMVYLQKENIIDESGMPKERFSAEFPKEGPSILRIQQVVRGDSAAYFCASSPRQTQETQYFGPGTRLLVL.

The chain joins TRBV25-1 to TRBJ2-2; D is unclear. The length of the CDR3 is 15 residues. Germline values: CDR1 MGHDK, CDR2 SYGVNS. Trimming stripped 3 bases from V and 0 bases from J, with 8 bases between. As DNA, the CDR3 is TGTGCCAGCAGTGAGAGGAAGGCGAACACCGGGGAGCTGTTTTTT. The encoded protein is CASSERKANTGELFF.

The rearrangement links TRBV4-3 to TRBJ2-5; D may be TRBD2 (6 bases). The assigned J gene may be wrong: the sequence end matches TRBJ2-7 better. Germline-derived CDR1 and CDR2 are LGHNA and YSLEER. The CDR3 has 16 amino acids. The CDR3 reads CASSQGAGTPIYEQYF. In DNA form, the CDR3 reads TGCGCCAGCAGCCAAGGGGCAGGGACTCCAATCTACGAGCAGTACTTC.

V usage is TRBV4-1 and J usage is TRBJ2-1; maybe TRBD2 (5 bases). V lost 0 bases and J lost 6, with 15 bases in between. Per germline, CDR1 MGHRA and CDR2 YSYEKL. The CDR3 has 16 amino acids. CDR3 sequence reads: CASSQETAVGVNEQFF. DNA of the CDR3: TGCGCCAGCAGCCAAGAAACAGCGGTGGGTGTCAATGAGCAGTTCTTC.

The CDR3 reads CSAGLGSISYEQYF. CDR3 in DNA: TGCAGCGCCGGACTAGGATCTATTTCCTACGAGCAGTACTTC. This rearrangement joins TRBV29-1 to TRBJ2-7, with 7 bases lining up with TRBD2. V gave up 7 bases and J gave up 1 base; unmatched junction bases: 10. The CDR3 is 14 residues long. CDR1 is SQVTM and CDR2 is ANQGSEA in the germline V gene.

The CDR3 coding sequence is TGTGCCAGCAGGCCGGGGGCAGGGAACAATGAGCAGTTCTTC. Its translation is CASRPGAGNNEQFF. The rearrangement joins TRBV5-6 to TRBJ2-1, with D perhaps matching TRBD1 or TRBD2 (6 bases each). The CDR3 consists of 14 residues. Deletions cut 5 bases from V and 5 bases from J, with 14 bases between. The germline V gene encodes CDR1 SGHDT and CDR2 YYEEEE.

The chain couples TRBV14 to TRBJ2-5; no definite D call. Trimming pared 3 bases from V and 7 bases from J, leaving 12 bases between. CDR3 size: 13 residues. From germline, CDR1 is SGHDN and CDR2 FVKESK. The DNA for the CDR3 is TGTGCCAGCAGCCACAGCGATTATGTGACCCAGTACTTC. Translating it yields CASSHSDYVTQYF.

The J gene is TRBJ2-7, the V gene TRBV7-6; D is unclear. Trimming took 1 base from V and 2 from J, leaving 27 bases between them. The CDR3 length is 20 residues. CDR1 is SGHVS, CDR2 FNYEAQ, per germline. CDR3 nucleotide sequence: TGTGCCAGCAGCTTAGGTCCTCCCCCTAGAGGACGGACGACCACCTACGAGCAGTACTTC. This translates into CASSLGPPPRGRTTTYEQYF.

The CDR3, as DNA: TGTGCCAGCAGCCCCTTACAGGGGGGCACTGGTGGCTACACCTTC. This codes for CASSPLQGGTGGYTF. The V gene is TRBV5-4, the J gene TRBJ1-2; 8 positions agree with TRBD1. Trimming cost V 4 bases and J 7 bases; bases outside gene matches: 12. The CDR3 sequence is 15 residues long. The germline V gene encodes CDR1 SGHNT and CDR2 YYREEE (reference sequence).

The V call is TRBV7-2, the J call TRBJ2-3; a weak D match, TRBD1 (6 bases). This CDR3 region has 15 residues. Trimming pared 3 bases from V and 2 bases from J, leaving 12 bases between. Germline V lookup: CDR1 SGHTA, CDR2 FQGNSA. The CDR3 DNA reads as TGTGCCAGCAGCTTCAGGGGTGCCACCACAGATACGCAGTATTTT. Its translation: CASSFRGATTDTQYF.

The chain combines TRBV6-6 with TRBJ2-5; 8 positions agree with TRBD1. V dropped 6 bases and J dropped 4; count of bases not matched to a gene: 7. CDR1 is MNHNY, CDR2 SVGAGI, per germline (reference sequence). This CDR3 comprises 14 residues. Written as DNA, the CDR3 is TGTGCCAGCAGGGAAACAGGGGGAGGAGAGACCCAGTACTTC. Translating gives CASRETGGGETQYF.

In this sample, this clone turned up once. Within the sample, other DNA sequences also encode this same CDR3. The rearrangement joins TRBV29-1 to TRBJ2-5; 8 bases fit TRBD1. The CDR3 is 12 residues long. Germline V gene data show CDR1 as SQVTM and CDR2 as ANQGSEA. V was pared by 2 bases and J by 5 bases, with 1 base of the junction left unmatched. CDR3 bases: TGCAGCGTTGAACAGGGGGCTGAGACCCAGTACTTC. This gives the protein CSVEQGAETQYF.

V gene TRBV12-5 combines with J gene TRBJ1-5; no reliable D call. This CDR3 region has 12 residues. From germline, CDR1 is LGHNT and CDR2 FRNRAP. V was pared by 10 bases and J by 2 bases, with 9 bases between. CDR3 in DNA: TGTGCTACTTCAAGAGGCAATCAGCCCCAGCATTTT. Amino acids: CATSRGNQPQHF.